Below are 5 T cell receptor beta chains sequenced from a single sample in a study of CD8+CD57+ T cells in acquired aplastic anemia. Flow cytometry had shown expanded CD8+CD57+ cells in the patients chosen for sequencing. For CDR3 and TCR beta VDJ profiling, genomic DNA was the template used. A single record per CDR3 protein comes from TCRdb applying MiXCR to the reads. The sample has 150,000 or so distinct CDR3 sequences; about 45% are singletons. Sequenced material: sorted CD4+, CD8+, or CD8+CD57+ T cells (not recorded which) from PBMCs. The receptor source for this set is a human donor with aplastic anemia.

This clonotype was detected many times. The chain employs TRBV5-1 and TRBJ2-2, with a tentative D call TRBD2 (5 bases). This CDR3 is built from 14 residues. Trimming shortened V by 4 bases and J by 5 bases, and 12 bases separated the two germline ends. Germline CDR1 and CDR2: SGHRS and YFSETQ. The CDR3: CASSLASATGELFF. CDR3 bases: TGCGCCAGCAGCCTAGCTTCGGCTACCGGGGAGCTGTTTTTT.

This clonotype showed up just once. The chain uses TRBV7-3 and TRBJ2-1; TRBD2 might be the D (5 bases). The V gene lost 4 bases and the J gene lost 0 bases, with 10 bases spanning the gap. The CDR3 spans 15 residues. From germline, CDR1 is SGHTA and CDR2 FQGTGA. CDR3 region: CASSSEGSSYNEQFF. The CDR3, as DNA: TGTGCCAGCAGCTCAGAGGGCAGCTCCTACAATGAGCAGTTCTTC. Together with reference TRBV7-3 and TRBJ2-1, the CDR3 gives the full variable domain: GAGVSQTPSNKVTEKGKYVELRCDPISGHTALYWYRQSLGQGPEFLIYFQGTGAADDSGLPNDRFFAVRPEGSVSTLKIQRTERGDSAVYLCASSSEGSSYNEQFFGPGTRLTVL.

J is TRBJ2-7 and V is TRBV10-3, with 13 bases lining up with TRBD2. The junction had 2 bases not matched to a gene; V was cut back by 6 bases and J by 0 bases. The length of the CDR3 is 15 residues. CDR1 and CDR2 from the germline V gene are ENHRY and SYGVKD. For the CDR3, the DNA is TGTGCCATCAGGGGGACTAGCGGGACCTCCTACGAGCAGTACTTC. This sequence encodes CAIRGTSGTSYEQYF.

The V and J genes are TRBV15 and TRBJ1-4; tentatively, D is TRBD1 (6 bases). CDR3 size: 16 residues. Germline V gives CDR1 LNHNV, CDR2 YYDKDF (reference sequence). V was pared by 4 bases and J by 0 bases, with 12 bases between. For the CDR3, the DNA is TGTGCCACCAGCACGGGGGCGGGCTCAACTAATGAAAAACTGTTTTTT. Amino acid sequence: CATSTGAGSTNEKLFF.

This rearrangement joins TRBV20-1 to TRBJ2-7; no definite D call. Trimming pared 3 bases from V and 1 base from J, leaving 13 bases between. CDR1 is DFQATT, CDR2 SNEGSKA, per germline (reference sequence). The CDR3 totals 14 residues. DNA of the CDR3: TGCAGTGCTAGGTCAATGTCGGCTTCCTACGAGCAGTACTTC. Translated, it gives CSARSMSASYEQYF.